Sequencing of this TCR beta chain was carried out in a study of T cell repertoires in cytomegalovirus infection. Findings of the study overall: Individuals carrying CMV plus the relevant HLA were identified by cumulative frequency of public TCR beta families.

V was clipped by 6 bases and J by 0 bases, with 9 bases between them. This CDR3 contains 13 residues. Germline assignment: CDR1 SGHRS and CDR2 YFSETQ. Using its own MiXCR run on the reads, TCRdb lists one record per CDR3 protein. The table shows a few hundred thousand distinct CDR3 sequences, with 12% to 15% occurring only once. Notes on this clonotype: The antigen remains undetermined.

The sample consisted of PBMCs. The TCR comes from a human donor in good health (CMV status not recorded). Some clones in this sample may be carry-over from other donors' samples. The chain combines TRBV5-1 with TRBJ2-5; tentative D call: TRBD2 (6 bases). The CDR3 DNA sequence: TGCGCCAGCACCGGGAGCGACCAAGAGACCCAGTACTTC. This sequence encodes CASTGSDQETQYF.